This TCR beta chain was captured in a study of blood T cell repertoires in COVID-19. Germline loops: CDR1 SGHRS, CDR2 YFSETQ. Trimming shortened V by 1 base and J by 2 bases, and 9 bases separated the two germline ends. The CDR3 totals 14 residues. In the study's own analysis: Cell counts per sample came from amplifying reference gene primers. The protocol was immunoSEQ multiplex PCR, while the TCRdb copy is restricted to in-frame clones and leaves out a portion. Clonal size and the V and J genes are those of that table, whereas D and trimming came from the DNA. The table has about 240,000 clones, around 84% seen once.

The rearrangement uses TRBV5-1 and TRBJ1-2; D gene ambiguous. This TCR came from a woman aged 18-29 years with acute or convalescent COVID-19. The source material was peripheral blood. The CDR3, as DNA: TGCGCCAGCAGCTTGTCGAGATTCAACTATGGCTACACCTTC. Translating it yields CASSLSRFNYGYTF.